The TCR beta chain described here comes from a study of blood T cell repertoires in COVID-19. In its sample, this clone was seen once. This CDR3 has 18 amino acids. V lost 3 bases and J 1 base, leaving 19 bases between the germline ends. The V gene's germline CDR1 is SGDLS and CDR2 YYNGEE. Some clones are missing from TCRdb's copy, which holds only in-frame ones; the method was immunoSEQ multiplex PCR. Among 270,000 or so clones listed, 86% were seen once. The TCR sequence derives from a young woman who had recovered from COVID-19. V is TRBV9 and J is TRBJ2-2; the D gene is possibly TRBD2 (6 bases). The sample taken for sequencing was PBMCs or T cells enriched from blood (not recorded which). CDR3 coding DNA: TGTGCCAGCAGCGACCCGGCGGGGAAAGGGCGGAACACCGGGGAGCTGTTTTTT. Protein: CASSDPAGKGRNTGELFF. The full variable domain, completed using reference TRBV9 and TRBJ2-2, is DSGVTQTPKHLITATGQRVTLRCSPRSGDLSVYWYQQSLDQGLQFLIQYYNGEERAKGNILERFSAQQFPDLHSELNLSSLELGDSALYFCASSDPAGKGRNTGELFFGEGSRLTVL.